This T cell receptor beta chain was identified during a study of T cells after posttransplantation cyclophosphamide. Clones were read by immunoSEQ multiplex PCR, and TCRdb kept only the in-frame ones, dropping some. The data show 35,000 to 40,000 clones, with none appearing a single time. Study-wide results and caveats: After PTCy, TRB diversity resembled that of CNI/methotrexate controls. Donor CD8+ memory clones often dominated recipient blood repertoires at later times.

Of note for this clone: Its specificity is unknown.

This clonotype originated in a man aged 50-60 years in good health, CMV-negative, and a related stem cell transplant donor. Material for sequencing was PBMCs.

This CDR3 reads CASSAGYEQYF. In DNA form, the CDR3 reads TGTGCCAGCTCTGCGGGCTACGAGCAGTACTTC. This rearrangement joins TRBV2 to TRBJ2-5, with D possibly matching TRBD2 (5 bases). The tail of the sequence fits TRBJ2-7 better, so the J call may be wrong. The CDR3 consists of 11 residues. Germline V gives CDR1 SNHLY, CDR2 FYNNEI.